These 4 T cell receptor beta chains share one sample of origin, sequenced in a study of blood T cell repertoires in COVID-19. Produced via immunoSEQ multiplex PCR; TCRdb's table is partial and in-frame only. The sample lists more than 300,000 clones; roughly 90% were seen once. Sequencing input: PBMCs or T cells enriched from blood (not recorded which). The receptors originated from a woman between 35 and 50 years old who had been exposed to COVID-19.

Points on this clone: At one end the junction does not follow the germline gene, possibly because of a read error. The rearrangement links TRBV6-4 to TRBJ2-7; the D gene is possibly TRBD2 (5 bases). Germline assignment: CDR1 MRHNA and CDR2 SNTAGT. The CDR3 loop spans 11 amino acids. The CDR3 sequence: CASRPLGLPNF. CDR3 bases: TGTGCCAGCAGGCCCCTTGGACTGCCGAACTTC.

The gene calls are TRBV10-3 and TRBJ1-6; TRBD1 agrees at 7 bases. This CDR3 is 13 amino acids long. CDR1 and CDR2 (germline): ENHRY, SYGVKD. V trimming: 6 bases; J trimming: 6 bases; junction bases outside the gene matches: 2. CDR3 in DNA: TGTGCCATCAGGGGACAGAGTAATTCACCCCTCCACTTT. Translated, it gives CAIRGQSNSPLHF.

The V gene is TRBV15, the J gene TRBJ1-1; TRBD1 is a possible D gene (6 bases). Trimming pared 0 bases from V and 1 base from J, leaving 21 bases between. The CDR3 loop spans 19 amino acids. The germline gives CDR1 LNHNV, CDR2 YYDKDF (reference sequence). CDR3 nucleotides: TGTGCCACCAGCAGAGAGTTGGGGAGTACAGGGCCCACGAACACTGAAGCTTTCTTT. This translates into CATSRELGSTGPTNTEAFF.

This clone was counted only a few times. The V and J genes are TRBV2 and TRBJ1-3; D gene uncertain. This CDR3 is 13 amino acids long. Germline lookup yields CDR1 SNHLY and CDR2 FYNNEI. Deletions cut 7 bases from V and 0 bases from J, with 7 bases between. The DNA of the CDR3 is TGTGCCAGCAACCCCAGCTCTGGAAACACCATATATTTT. It is translated as CASNPSSGNTIYF.